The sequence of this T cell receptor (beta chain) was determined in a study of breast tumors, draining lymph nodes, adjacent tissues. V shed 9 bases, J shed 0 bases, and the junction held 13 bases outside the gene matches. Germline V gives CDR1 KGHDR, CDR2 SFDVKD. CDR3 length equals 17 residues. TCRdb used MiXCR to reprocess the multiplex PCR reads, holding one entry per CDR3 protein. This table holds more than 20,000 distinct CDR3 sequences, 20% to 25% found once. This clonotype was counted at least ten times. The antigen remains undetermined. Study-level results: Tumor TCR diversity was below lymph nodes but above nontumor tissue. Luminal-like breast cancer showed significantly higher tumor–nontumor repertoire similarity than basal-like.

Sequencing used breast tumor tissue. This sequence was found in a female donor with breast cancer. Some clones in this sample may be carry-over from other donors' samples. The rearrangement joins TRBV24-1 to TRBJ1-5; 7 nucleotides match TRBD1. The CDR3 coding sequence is TGTGCCACCCCCCTGACAGGGATCAGGCCTAGCAATCAGCCCCAGCATTTT. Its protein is CATPLTGIRPSNQPQHF.